This TCR beta chain comes out of a study of shared clonotypes between healthy human individuals. A note on this clone: Antigen specificity is unknown.

The authors' processing: Owing to the provision of junction-only sequences devoid of quality scores by immunoSEQ, filtering differed. Some clones are missing from TCRdb's copy, which holds only in-frame ones; the method was immunoSEQ multiplex PCR. That table supplies the V and J calls and clone size; D and trimming were determined from the DNA. The data contain around 690,000 clones, 90% of them seen just once; the ten biggest clones take up roughly 36%. Germline-derived CDR1 and CDR2 are SGHTA and FQGNSA. With V trimmed by 2 bases and J by 1 base, 6 bases remained unmatched. The CDR3 runs to 16 residues. Study-wide results and limits: With several donors compared, 4% to 5.5% of naive CD4 clonotypes were shared. Richness estimates generally favored naive over memory subsets.

Nashville, Tennessee was home to all donors, who were Caucasian adults. The chain is built from TRBV7-2 and TRBJ2-7, with 9 bases that match TRBD2. This sequence originates from a man aged 18 to 30 in good health. Some clones in this sample may be carry-over from other donors' samples. Specimen: memory CD8+ T cells from PBMCs. Subset given: CD45RO+ cells pooled with CCR7-negative TemRA cells. The CDR3 sequence: CASSLIMTSGSYEQYF. The CDR3 DNA sequence: TGTGCCAGCAGCTTAATCATGACTAGCGGTTCCTACGAGCAGTACTTC.